Detailed here is one T cell receptor (beta chain). In this sample, this clone turned up a few times. It lacks a known antigen. It has no much larger one-base neighbor in the sample; base qualities were not kept. Including the terminal cysteine and phenylalanine, the CDR3 comprises 16 residues. Only the CDR3 region is kept as DNA, spanning 48 bases read in frame from base 1. The sample is drawn from a study of cytomegalovirus exposure and HLA in healthy donors (dated by TCRdb to the late 2010s). As for the study more broadly: According to an earlier analysis of 450 to 650 of the donors, about 170 million T cells yielded over 90 million unique TCR beta sequences and roughly 280 Gb of sequence data. An early release covering about 600 HLA-typed donors comprised about 310 gigabases of sequencing data and roughly 85 million unique TCR sequences. The genetic ancestry cluster associated with self-reported Caucasian donors included roughly four fifths of the roughly 410 genotyped donors. The study aimed to test whether cataloging public T cell receptors could reveal signatures of past pathogen exposure. The study used immunosequencing to profile the T cell repertoires of several hundred subjects and linked those repertoires to cytomegalovirus serostatus. A separate validation cohort of 100 to 150 different subjects was used in addition to the roughly 700-subject first cohort. High-throughput TCR immunosequencing, statistical association of individual TCRs with disease status, and machine learning were combined to predict cytomegalovirus infection status. To study patterns of TCR occurrence, a later analysis re-analyzed previously published TCR beta repertoires from around 700 donors and added high-resolution HLA genotyping. The later analysis used no new phenotypic data to find candidate immune exposures, relying instead on TCR beta sequences and their occurrence across donors. In an earlier analysis of several hundred of the donors, high-throughput TCR beta sequencing was used to judge whether each TCR beta V gene segment behaved as functional or pseudogenic. Alongside the repertoire data, information on donor age, sex, ethnicity and CMV serostatus was compiled. In a later genetic analysis, genome-wide SNP genotypes for about 55% of the 666 donors were used, and that subset was treated as a discovery cohort. Every repertoire in the discovery cohort had been generated on one and the same sequencing platform. Both class I and class II loci were covered by HLA typing, at four-digit resolution. The number of typed donors differed by locus: roughly 629-640 for A, B, C, DRB1 and DQB1; 522 for DQA1; roughly 600 for DPA1; and about 450 for DPB1. Five DR-DQ haplotypes were treated as single units for association and clustering because of strong linkage in the cohort. On average, approximately 250,000 unique TCR beta nucleotide sequences were sequenced per donor among several hundred genotyped donors of the cohort, with roughly 20% of those sequences being non-productive. Broader findings and caveats from the paper: In a later analysis, the rate of TCR association differed among HLA loci, with DRB1 alleles having the most associated TCRs and HLA-C alleles having the fewest. Most TCR sequences were observed very rarely across donors, whereas some public TCRs were present in many individuals. The presence/absence analyses assumed that sequencing depth was roughly uniform across donors, and that assumption may not be true. Strong co-occurrence of HLA alleles, especially DR and DQ, made assigning TCR associations to individual alleles difficult. A further reported finding was that TCR beta sequences accurately predicted the HLA-A and HLA-B alleles for most subjects in the first cohort. In a later genetic analysis, fewer N-insertions in productive TCRs were reported among donors in an Asian-associated ancestry cluster than the roughly 700-donor mean. The authors suggested that the approach could potentially be extended to other disease states and immunological phenotypes. Immune exposure information for the cohort was limited to CMV serostatus. In an earlier analysis of roughly 560 of the donors, most TCR beta V segments were observed in productive rearrangements about 90% or about 30% of the time, broadly matching IMGT annotations. V-gene and J-gene trimming of TCR beta chains was associated with a missense DCLRE1C variant in a later genetic analysis, and the association was replicated in an independent cohort. In a later analysis, HLA-associated TCR beta chains were found to be more clonally expanded and to have lower generation probabilities than equally common non-associated chains. In both the original and validation cohorts, the classifier was reported to diagnose cytomegalovirus status with high specificity and sensitivity. According to a later analysis, most CMV-associated TCR beta chains appeared to be HLA-restricted, and the HLA associations seemed to be driven largely by CMV exposure. Correlated functional status among segregating V segments might be attributable to linkage disequilibrium, but an unknown experimental factor could not be ruled out. Specific HLA alleles were associated with 15,000 to 20,000 TCR beta sequences at a false discovery rate of 0.05 in a later analysis. The study gave a list of under 200 TCR beta chains associated with cytomegalovirus. HLA typing was unavailable for some donors at each locus, so association tests used only the typed subset. The earlier analysis of some 540 of the donors excluded 15 to 20 rarely observed V segments, including chromosome 9 orphons, because counts were too low. A few of the identified cytomegalovirus-associated TCR beta chains were confirmed in vitro to be specific for cytomegalovirus antigens. A cluster of highly shared sequence variants was judged likely to represent a technical artifact of the sequencing pipeline. In a later analysis, several top co-occurrence clusters were reported to appear linked to parvovirus B19, influenza, CMV and Epstein-Barr virus. The cohort was sequenced for TCR beta chains only, and without alpha or paired-chain data the features that could be detected were limited. Because the 87-base-pair reads could not distinguish some IMGT-functional V segments, including TRBV6-2 and TRBV6-3, those segments were excluded.

The method was the immunoSEQ multiplex PCR assay. The multiplex PCR relied on a mix of 60 forward primers for TCR Vbeta segments and 13 reverse primers for TCR Jbeta segments. Amplification of the CDR3 region of rearranged TCR beta genes was performed with a multiplex PCR assay on genomic DNA. The amplified TCR beta libraries were sequenced on the Illumina HiSeq System as 87-base-pair reads. As for how the authors treated the data: A later analysis tallied roughly 80 million unique TCR beta chains across the 666 repertoires, and some 10 million of those chains were shared by two or more donors. A nearest-neighbor algorithm error-corrected the raw reads and collapsed the reads into unique sequences, merging closely related sequences to remove PCR and sequencing errors. To assign V, D and J gene segments, CDR3 sequences were aligned to IMGT reference sequences. For a sequence to be retained, at least a six-nucleotide match to both a V gene segment and a J gene segment was required. Rearrangements were classified as productive when the CDR3 lacked stop codons and remained in frame with V and J, and all other rearrangements were classified as non-productive. CDR3 was defined by IMGT convention, running from the second conserved V-encoded cysteine to the conserved J-encoded phenylalanine. In an earlier analysis of just under 600 of the donors, sequences lacking an unambiguous match to a single V gene segment were excluded. In an earlier analysis of approximately 500 of the donors, a V segment was called functional when productive rearrangements were above 56.7%, and segregating when the standard deviation between donors exceeded 5%. To diagnose cytomegalovirus status from the catalog of TCR beta chain sequences, a statistical classification framework was built. In a later analysis, V and J genes were assigned by comparing TCR nucleotide sequences against IMGT/GENE-DB human TR gene sequences. In a later analysis, CDR3 sequences and most-parsimonious VDJ recombination scenarios were assigned using the TCRdist pipeline. In a later analysis, every TCR beta chain was defined by the combination of its CDR3 amino acid sequence and its V-gene family, and reads without a unique V-gene family were dropped. In a later analysis, around 600 highly shared, low-generation-probability nucleotide sequences were removed to address suspected cross-contamination and a sequencing artifact. A later analysis calculated a clonal expansion index for each public chain from normalized within-repertoire ranks of inferred template counts. Generation probabilities in a later analysis came from a VDJ recombination model fitted to out-of-frame rearrangements, and those results were checked against IGoR. In a later analysis, TCR-TCR, TCR-HLA and TCR-CMV co-occurrence was scored with hypergeometric tests, and a repertoire-size bias correction was applied to TCR pairs. A later analysis estimated false discovery rates by permuting HLA or CMV assignments 20 times. In a later analysis, co-occurring TCRs were grouped using DBSCAN, with TCRdist sequence similarity added in when clustering inside HLA-allele-positive subsets. Repertoires with fewer than 30,000 or more than 120,000 public chains, plus five repertoires with anomalous nucleotide sharing, were excluded from co-occurrence clustering. TCRdb stores this immuneACCESS table with in-frame sequences only. Part of the clones is absent; in the studies checked, under half of the shortfall reflects unresolved V genes, and no reason is known for the rest. The DNA gave D and trimming, while V, J and clone size come from that table. This sample has around 110,000 clones in its table, and roughly three quarters of those were observed once. In total, the top ten clones hold approximately 4% of the sample.

In total, 666 healthy bone marrow donors made up the cohort. At the time of sampling, every cohort member was nominally healthy, though immune exposures that went unrecorded were likely present. The donor was CMV seropositive and was included in the group of 289 seropositive cohort members. A peripheral blood sample was collected from each donor, and TCR beta sequencing was performed on peripheral blood mononuclear cells. The Qiagen DNeasy Blood Extraction Kit was used to extract genomic DNA from the blood cell samples. The receptor comes from a young man in good health and CMV-seropositive. Input material: PBMCs. Rearrangement joined TRBV21-1 to TRBJ2-7; the D segment call TRBD2 is taken from the table without a DNA check. TRBV21-1 is labeled a pseudogene. The CDR3 has the sequence CASSGLAGLGSYEQYF. The DNA sequence is as follows: TGTGCCAGCTCGGGACTAGCGGGACTTGGGTCCTACGAGCAGTACTTC.